Shown below are 20 T cell receptor beta chains from a single sample sequenced in a study of blood T cell repertoires in COVID-19. Only in-frame clones appear in the TCRdb table, and some are missing; sequencing was by immunoSEQ multiplex PCR. The sample yields around 20,000 clones, 80% to 90% seen once. The source material was peripheral blood. These receptors originate from a human donor with active COVID-19. The donor label of this sample is uncertain.

The rearrangement links TRBV11-3 to TRBJ2-2, with D tentatively TRBD2 (6 bases). The germline V and J ends were trimmed by 6 bases and 4 bases, with 24 bases remaining between them. Looked up from germline, CDR1 is SGHNT and CDR2 is YENEEA. The CDR3 runs 18 residues. In nucleotides, the CDR3 is TGTGCCAGCAGTTCATCTACGGAAGACGGGGGAGGCACCGGGGAGCTGTTTTTT. This gives the protein CASSSSTEDGGGTGELFF.

V gene TRBV28 combines with J gene TRBJ2-1; TRBD2 is a possible D gene (6 bases). Germline V gene data show CDR1 as MDHEN and CDR2 as SYDVKM. V was cut by 3 bases and J by 0 bases, with 12 bases left in between. This CDR3 is built from 16 residues. CDR3 in DNA: TGTGCCAGCAGTTTCCCGGGAGCAAGCTCCTACAATGAGCAGTTCTTC. This gives the protein CASSFPGASSYNEQFF.

The V call is TRBV27, the J call TRBJ2-7; maybe TRBD2 (5 bases). This CDR3 has 13 amino acids. Trimming removed 3 bases at V and 7 bases at J, with 13 bases between. Germline CDR1 reads MNHEY; CDR2 reads SMNVEV (reference sequence). The CDR3 bases are TGTGCCAGCAGTTTTAGGGAGTCGGGTGAGCAGTACTTC. This codes for CASSFRESGEQYF.

J is TRBJ1-5 and V is TRBV6-5; 7 bases are shared with TRBD1. CDR3 length: 14 amino acids. The V gene end was trimmed by 5 bases and the J gene end by 6 bases; junction bases not matched to a gene: 7. Germline CDR1 MNHEY, CDR2 SVGAGI. The CDR3 DNA is TGTGCCAGCAGTCGAAACAGGGGTGGTCAGCCCCAGCATTTT. This codes for CASSRNRGGQPQHF.

V and J are TRBV6-6 and TRBJ1-6; D not resolved. The CDR3 totals 15 residues. Germline V CDR1 and CDR2: MNHNY, SVGAGI (reference sequence). V shed 6 bases and J shed 8 bases, with 17 bases lying between them. The chain's CDR3 is CASRGPGALDSPLHF. The CDR3 DNA follows: TGTGCCAGCAGGGGCCCGGGAGCTCTGGATTCACCCCTCCACTTT.

This rearrangement joins TRBV5-4 to TRBJ2-1, with 7 bases lining up with TRBD1. Germline trimming cut 4 bases from V and 5 bases from J; bases unmatched to any gene: 6. Germline V gene lookup returns CDR1 SGHNT and CDR2 YYREEE (reference sequence). The CDR3 totals 14 residues. In nucleotides, the CDR3 is TGTGCCAGCAGCCCATCGGACAGGAACAATGAGCAGTTCTTC. It codes for CASSPSDRNNEQFF. Variable domain in full (rest from reference TRBV5-4 and TRBJ2-1): ETGVTQSPTHLIKTRGQQVTLRCSSQSGHNTVSWYQQALGQGPQFIFQYYREEENGRGNFPPRFSGLQFPNYSSELNVNALELDDSALYLCASSPSDRNNEQFFGPGTRLTVL.

This clone has a handful of counts. The chain joins TRBV9 to TRBJ1-6, with 7 positions matching TRBD1. The germline CDR1 and CDR2 sequences are SGDLS and YYNGEE. This CDR3 comprises 15 residues. V was clipped by 7 bases and J by 7 bases; unmatched bases: 11. The CDR3 DNA reads TGTGCCAGCGGGCCACTAGGGGGCAGCAATTCACCCCTCCACTTT. Protein product: CASGPLGGSNSPLHF.

This clone was seen a single time. This rearrangement joins TRBV3-1 (or the pseudogene TRBV3-2) to TRBJ2-7, with 8 bases matching TRBD1. V lost 4 bases to trimming and J lost 4 bases; unmatched junction nucleotides: 9. The CDR3 loop spans 15 amino acids. Germline CDR1 reads LGHDT; CDR2 reads YNNKEL (reference sequence). The chain's CDR3 is CASSRRGQGDYEQYF. CDR3 sequence (DNA): TGTGCCAGCAGCCGTCGCGGACAGGGAGATTACGAGCAGTACTTC.

V usage is TRBV5-1 and J usage is TRBJ1-6; the D gene is possibly TRBD1 (6 bases). The V gene's germline CDR1 is SGHRS and CDR2 YFSETQ. The CDR3 contains 20 residues. V lost 2 bases and J 0 bases, leaving 21 bases between the germline ends. CDR3 amino acids: CASSFGQIGRPSSYNSPLHF. As DNA, the CDR3 is TGCGCCAGCAGCTTTGGACAGATCGGGCGCCCGAGCTCCTATAATTCACCCCTCCACTTT.

The CDR3 nucleotides read TGTGCCAGCAGCCCCTTGATCGACAGGACGAACACCGGGGAGCTGTTTTTT. Residues: CASSPLIDRTNTGELFF. The chain is built from TRBV4-2 and TRBJ2-2, with D perhaps matching TRBD1 (6 bases). Germline V lookup: CDR1 LGHNA, CDR2 YNFKEQ. The CDR3 spans 17 residues. Trimming left V 4 bases short and J 0 bases short, with 15 bases between.

The V and J genes are TRBV24-1 and TRBJ1-6; TRBD1 agrees at 7 bases. In germline, CDR1 is KGHDR, CDR2 SFDVKD. The CDR3 consists of 17 residues. V lost 5 bases to trimming and J lost 1 base; unmatched junction nucleotides: 7. This CDR3 reads CATSGGRGYSYNSPLHF. The CDR3 nucleotides are TGTGCCACCAGTGGGGGCAGGGGGTATTCCTATAATTCACCCCTCCACTTT.

This chain links TRBV9 with TRBJ2-3, with a weak D call TRBD2 (6 bases). The CDR3 is 19 amino acids. Germline lookup yields CDR1 SGDLS and CDR2 YYNGEE. The V gene lost 3 bases and the J gene lost 0 bases, with 23 bases spanning the gap. The CDR3: CASSAVGAGYVSSTDTQYF. The CDR3 region has the DNA TGTGCCAGCAGCGCGGTAGGGGCGGGGTATGTTTCGAGCACAGATACGCAGTATTTT.

CDR3 nucleotide sequence: TGTGCCACCCCCTCCACAGCGAACACCGGGGAGCTGTTTTTT. It encodes CATPSTANTGELFF. The V gene is TRBV24-1, the J gene TRBJ2-2, with D unresolved. Germline V gives CDR1 KGHDR, CDR2 SFDVKD. The CDR3 covers 14 residues. Trimming took off 9 bases at V and 0 bases at J, with 10 bases between the two ends.

The V gene is TRBV28, the J gene TRBJ1-4; the match to TRBD1 covers 8 bases. From germline, CDR1 is MDHEN and CDR2 SYDVKM. This CDR3 is built from 14 residues. The V and J ends lost 5 bases and 8 bases, in that order; junction bases with no gene match: 7. The CDR3 loop reads CASSVTGEEEKLFF. Written as DNA, the CDR3 is TGTGCCAGCAGTGTGACAGGGGAAGAGGAAAAACTGTTTTTT.

The gene calls are TRBV4-2 and TRBJ2-2; D might be TRBD2 (5 bases). The CDR3 is 18 amino acids. The V end was cut by 0 bases, the J end by 0 bases, with 14 bases between. The V gene's germline CDR1 is LGHNA and CDR2 YNFKEQ. CDR3 nucleotide sequence: TGTGCCAGCAGCCAAGAGATTGAGGGAGTGACGAACACCGGGGAGCTGTTTTTT. It encodes CASSQEIEGVTNTGELFF.

The V gene is TRBV28, the J gene TRBJ2-7, with 11 bases identical to TRBD1. The CDR3 is made up of 14 amino acids. V gave up 6 bases and J gave up 3 bases; unmatched junction bases: 4. Germline CDR1 reads MDHEN; CDR2 reads SYDVKM. The CDR3 here is CASRGTGGNYEQYF. The CDR3 bases are TGTGCCAGCAGGGGGACAGGGGGTAACTACGAGCAGTACTTC.

The sample holds a few counts of this clone. The chain carries TRBV2 and TRBJ1-1, with a tentative D call TRBD1 (5 bases). The germline V gene has CDR1 SNHLY and CDR2 FYNNEI. The CDR3 runs 14 residues. V dropped 8 bases and J dropped 1 base, with 14 bases sitting between them. CDR3 in amino acids: CASARNGQNTEAFF. The CDR3 DNA sequence: TGTGCCAGCGCTCGAAACGGACAGAACACTGAAGCTTTCTTT.

This chain links TRBV2 with TRBJ1-1; 9 bases match TRBD1. Germline CDR1 and CDR2: SNHLY and FYNNEI. The CDR3 covers 15 residues. With 5 bases clipped from V and 0 bases from J, the junction kept 4 bases outside the gene matches. The chain's CDR3 is CASSKGQGMNTEAFF. The CDR3 DNA reads TGTGCCAGCAGTAAGGGACAGGGAATGAACACTGAAGCTTTCTTT.

As regards this clone: At one end the junction does not follow the germline gene, possibly because of a read error. The gene calls are TRBV3-1 (or the pseudogene TRBV3-2) and TRBJ2-6; D is ambiguous. This CDR3 has 13 residues. Germline V lookup: CDR1 LGHDT, CDR2 YNNKEL (reference sequence). The CDR3 DNA sequence: TGTGCCAGCACCCAAGCGGGGGCCAACGTCCTGACTTTC. Protein product: CASTQAGANVLTF.

The chain is built from TRBV6-4 and TRBJ2-3; 12 bases fit TRBD2. The V gene's germline CDR1 is MRHNA and CDR2 SNTAGT. The CDR3 loop spans 17 amino acids. Germline trimming cut 5 bases from V and 3 bases from J; bases unmatched to any gene: 9. CDR3 bases: TGTGCCAGCAGTCTAGCGGGAGGGTACTTTTGGACAGATACGCAGTATTTT. Encoded protein: CASSLAGGYFWTDTQYF.